These 18 T cell receptor beta chains came from one sample sequenced in a study of T cell changes during pregnancy in multiple sclerosis. The data were produced by immunoSEQ multiplex PCR, yet TCRdb's version contains in-frame clones alone and is incomplete. The sample lists 50,000 to 60,000 clones; 80% to 95% were seen once. The sequences come from CD4+ T cells from peripheral blood mononuclear cells, collected after pregnancy. The receptors here all came from a female donor in good health, enrolled as a control in a pregnancy study.

J is TRBJ1-5 and V is TRBV6-5, with no clear D. Germline values: CDR1 MNHEY, CDR2 SVGAGI. There are 12 residues in the CDR3. Between the trimmed V and J ends, which lost 11 bases and 4 bases, there was a span of 12 bases. DNA for the CDR3: TGTGCCTCCGGGGTGTCAAATCAGCCCCAGCATTTT. Amino acids: CASGVSNQPQHF.

The chain couples TRBV18 to TRBJ2-1; TRBD1 matches 9 bases. CDR1 and CDR2 (germline): KGHSH, LQKENI. V lost 4 bases and J lost 7; bases outside the gene matches: 11. The CDR3 length is 16 residues. The CDR3 DNA reads as TGTGCCAGCTCACGACAGGGACAGGGCCGAGGGAATGAGCAGTTCTTC. Encoded protein: CASSRQGQGRGNEQFF.

The chain employs TRBV20-1 and TRBJ2-3; D not resolved. Germline CDR1 DFQATT, CDR2 SNEGSKA (reference sequence). The length of the CDR3 is 10 residues. Trimming took 4 bases from V and 5 from J, leaving 4 bases between them. The DNA of the CDR3 is TGCAGTGCTATGAGAGATACGCAGTATTTT. This gives the protein CSAMRDTQYF.

In this sample, this clone turned up once. The CDR3 here is CASSQVYRVGGNQPQHF. CDR3 bases: TGCGCCAGCAGCCAAGTTTACAGGGTAGGAGGCAATCAGCCCCAGCATTTT. The V call is TRBV4-3, the J call TRBJ1-5, with D maybe TRBD1 (6 bases). The CDR3 is 17 amino acids. Germline V gene data show CDR1 as LGHNA and CDR2 as YSLEER. V shed 1 base and J shed 2 bases, with 15 bases lying between them.

V gene TRBV6-5 combines with J gene TRBJ2-7; maybe TRBD1 (6 bases). Germline CDR1 MNHEY, CDR2 SVGAGI. The CDR3 extends over 14 amino acids. V was cut by 6 bases and J by 4 bases, with 16 bases left in between. CDR3 amino acids: CASSPDRTLYEQYF. The CDR3 DNA reads as TGTGCCAGCAGCCCCGACAGGACTCTGTACGAGCAGTACTTC.

This chain joins TRBV18 and TRBJ1-3, with 7 positions matching TRBD1. The CDR3 is 15 residues long. Germline loops: CDR1 KGHSH, CDR2 LQKENI. V shed 3 bases and J 2 bases; nucleotides not matched to a gene: 4. The CDR3 is CASSPMTGPGNTIYF. The DNA of the CDR3 is TGTGCCAGCTCACCCATGACAGGGCCTGGAAACACCATATATTTT.

The chain links TRBV15 to TRBJ1-1; a possible D gene is TRBD1 (5 bases). This CDR3 is 13 amino acids long. Per the germline V gene, CDR1 is LNHNV and CDR2 is YYDKDF (reference sequence). V shed 0 bases and J shed 6 bases, with 8 bases lying between them. The CDR3 DNA follows: TGTGCCACCAGCAGAGAAGGGGTCGCTGAAGCTTTCTTT. It specifies CATSREGVAEAFF.

CDR3 amino acids: CASSVVGGGSSNQPQHF. In nucleotides, the CDR3 is TGTGCCAGCAGCGTAGTCGGAGGGGGCTCTAGCAATCAGCCCCAGCATTTT. The genes are TRBV9 and TRBJ1-5; 7 bases fit TRBD1. Germline V lookup: CDR1 SGDLS, CDR2 YYNGEE. The CDR3 runs to 17 residues. Unmatched junction bases numbered 6, after V lost 0 bases and J lost 0 bases.

This chain connects TRBV7-2 to TRBJ1-1; no firm D call. Germline-derived CDR1 and CDR2 are SGHTA and FQGNSA. The CDR3 spans 14 residues. V dropped 5 bases and J dropped 2 bases, with 12 bases sitting between them. In nucleotides, the CDR3 is TGTGCCAGCAGCACACGAGGGATAAACACTGAAGCTTTCTTT. Translation: CASSTRGINTEAFF.

V is TRBV7-3 and J is TRBJ2-2; 8 bases fit TRBD1. V dropped 5 bases and J dropped 4; count of bases not matched to a gene: 12. Germline CDR1 and CDR2: SGHTA and FQGTGA. The CDR3 has 17 amino acids. The CDR3, as DNA: TGTGCCAGCAGCCCTCGTGGTCAGGGGGCAAGCACCGGGGAGCTGTTTTTT. This gives the protein CASSPRGQGASTGELFF. Filled out from reference TRBV7-3 and TRBJ2-2, the complete variable domain reads GAGVSQTPSNKVTEKGKYVELRCDPISGHTALYWYRQSLGQGPEFLIYFQGTGAADDSGLPNDRFFAVRPEGSVSTLKIQRTERGDSAVYLCASSPRGQGASTGELFFGEGSRLTVL.

The V and J genes are TRBV7-2 and TRBJ2-2; D remains ambiguous. Germline V gives CDR1 SGHTA, CDR2 FQGNSA. V gave up 4 bases and J gave up 5 bases, with 5 bases separating them. The CDR3 extends over 12 amino acids. CDR3 nucleotides: TGTGCCAGCAGCTATAGTACCGGGGAGCTGTTTTTT. This translates into CASSYSTGELFF.

This clone was observed a handful of times. The genes are TRBV5-5 and TRBJ1-6; 9 bases agree with TRBD1. This CDR3 contains 18 residues. V lost 4 bases and J lost 7; bases outside the gene matches: 15. Germline assignment: CDR1 SGHKS and CDR2 YYEKEE (reference sequence). CDR3 sequence: CASSLRDRVRDMNSPLHF. The CDR3 DNA reads as TGTGCCAGCAGCCTCCGGGACAGGGTCAGAGATATGAATTCACCCCTCCACTTT.

The rearrangement joins TRBV7-2 to TRBJ2-7; TRBD1 might be the D (8 bases). Trimming took 5 bases from V and 3 from J, leaving 23 bases between them. In germline, CDR1 is SGHTA, CDR2 FQGNSA. The CDR3 is made up of 17 amino acids. CDR3 DNA sequence: TGTGCCAGCAGCGTGCGCCCGGAAACAGGGGGGGGCTACGAGCAGTACTTC. The encoded protein is CASSVRPETGGGYEQYF.

The chain combines TRBV2 with TRBJ1-2; D is unresolved. Germline CDR1 and CDR2: SNHLY and FYNNEI. V shed 5 bases and J shed 14 bases, with 18 bases lying between them. The CDR3 sequence is 12 residues long. CDR3 amino acids: CASSTSQLSMTF. Here the CDR3 DNA reads TGTGCCAGCAGTACCTCACAGCTTTCTATGACCTTC. The variable domain in full, completed from reference TRBV2 and TRBJ1-2, reads EPEVTQTPSHQVTQMGQEVILRCVPISNHLYFYWYRQILGQKVEFLVSFYNNEISEKSEIFDDQFSVERPDGSNFTLKIRSTKLEDSAMYFCASSTSQLSMTFGSGTRLTVV.

Note on this clone: One end of the junction varies from germline; a read error may be responsible. The V call is TRBV19, the J call TRBJ1-5; 7 nucleotides agree with TRBD1. CDR3 length equals 14 residues. Germline-derived CDR1 and CDR2 are LNHDA and SQIVND (reference sequence). The CDR3, as DNA: TGTGCCAGTAGTATAGCGACAGGGAATCGGCCCCAGCATTTT. Its translation: CASSIATGNRPQHF.

V gene TRBV5-4 combines with J gene TRBJ2-5; TRBD1 matches 7 bases. With 0 bases clipped from V and 4 bases from J, the junction kept 12 bases outside the gene matches. Germline CDR1 reads SGHNT; CDR2 reads YYREEE (reference sequence). The CDR3 contains 17 residues. The CDR3 DNA follows: TGTGCCAGCAGCTTGGCCGCTAACAGGGGTCGGGGAGAGACCCAGTACTTC. Amino acids: CASSLAANRGRGETQYF. Filled out from reference TRBV5-4 and TRBJ2-5, the complete variable domain reads ETGVTQSPTHLIKTRGQQVTLRCSSQSGHNTVSWYQQALGQGPQFIFQYYREEENGRGNFPPRFSGLQFPNYSSELNVNALELDDSALYLCASSLAANRGRGETQYFGPGTRLLVL.

V gene TRBV9 combines with J gene TRBJ2-1; a possible D gene is TRBD1 (7 bases). Trimming took off 7 bases at V and 4 bases at J, with 15 bases between the two ends. Germline-derived CDR1 and CDR2 are SGDLS and YYNGEE. The CDR3 extends over 14 amino acids. For the CDR3, the DNA is TGTGCCAGCGGAGGGGGCGTCGATTACAATGAGCAGTTCTTC. Translation: CASGGGVDYNEQFF.

V is TRBV10-3 and J is TRBJ2-7; TRBD1 matches 8 bases. Germline CDR1 reads ENHRY; CDR2 reads SYGVKD. V lost 5 bases, J lost 1 base, and 4 bases stayed unmatched. This CDR3 region has 14 residues. Here the CDR3 reads CAISTQGGSYEQYF. Here the CDR3 DNA reads TGTGCCATCAGTACACAGGGGGGATCCTACGAGCAGTACTTC.